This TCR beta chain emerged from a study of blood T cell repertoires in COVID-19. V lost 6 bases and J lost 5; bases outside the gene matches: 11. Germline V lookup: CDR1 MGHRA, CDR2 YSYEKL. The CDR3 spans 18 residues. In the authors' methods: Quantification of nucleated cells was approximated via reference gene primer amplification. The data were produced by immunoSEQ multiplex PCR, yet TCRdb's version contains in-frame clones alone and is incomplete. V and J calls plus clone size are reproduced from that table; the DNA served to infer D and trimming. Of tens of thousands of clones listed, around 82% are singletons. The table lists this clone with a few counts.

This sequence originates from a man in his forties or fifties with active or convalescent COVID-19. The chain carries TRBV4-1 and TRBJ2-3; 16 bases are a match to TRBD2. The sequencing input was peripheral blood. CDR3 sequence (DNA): TGCGCCAGCAGTCCGGGACTAGCGGGGGGGCTTTTATTAGATACGCAGTATTTT. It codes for CASSPGLAGGLLLDTQYF.